The sequence of this T cell receptor (beta chain) was determined in a study of T cells in Graves' hyperthyroidism and ophthalmopathy. Diagnosis rested on symptoms, serum thyroxine and TRAb, thyroid ultrasound, and orbital computed tomography. To note about this clonotype: Its antigen is currently unknown.

The study, taken as a whole, reports: Blood also held most thyroid clonotypes expanded beyond 0.001. Ophthalmopathy got predicted by the model a median around six months before its onset. Separating ophthalmopathy from stable hyperthyroidism was achieved by a 13 V-J model.

The germline V gene encodes CDR1 SGDLS and CDR2 YYNGEE. The CDR3 covers 15 residues. With 5 bases clipped from V and 3 bases from J, the junction kept 7 bases outside the gene matches. Amplified regions were TCR beta CDR3 sequences from RNA transcripts. The HTBI set primed first-round TCR CDR3 RT-PCR. TCRdb used MiXCR to reprocess the multiplex PCR reads, holding one entry per CDR3 protein. The profile shows some 350,000 distinct CDR3 sequences, approximately 14% of them singletons. V is TRBV9 and J is TRBJ2-7, with 11 nucleotides matching TRBD2. The sequencing input was blood. The receptor was derived from a woman in her fifties or sixties with Graves' ophthalmopathy. The CDR3 sequence is CASSPGLADFYEQYF. In nucleotides, the CDR3 is TGTGCCAGCAGTCCGGGACTAGCGGATTTCTACGAGCAGTACTTC.